The T cell receptor beta chain described here comes from a study of CD8+ T cells in alopecia areata. Study-level background: At a dose of 5 to 10 mg twice daily, oral tofacitinib was given to treated patients.

Deletions cut 4 bases from V and 7 bases from J, with 13 bases between. Germline V gene lookup returns CDR1 MNHNY and CDR2 SVGAGI (reference sequence). The length of the CDR3 is 14 residues. cDNA prepared by RNA extraction and subsequent reverse transcription served as the template for sequencing. Libraries were prepared by immunoSEQ multiplex PCR; TCRdb keeps only in-frame clonotypes and omits some of them. Of about 97,000 clones listed, less than 50% were seen once; the top ten hold roughly 1.3%. The receptor's source is a human donor with alopecia areata. The source material was CD4+ T cells sorted from blood. J is TRBJ1-4 and V is TRBV6-6; D possibly corresponds to TRBD1 (6 bases). The CDR3 bases are TGTGCCAGCAGTTCTTGGGGGGCAGGTGAAAAACTGTTTTTT. Its protein product is CASSSWGAGEKLFF.